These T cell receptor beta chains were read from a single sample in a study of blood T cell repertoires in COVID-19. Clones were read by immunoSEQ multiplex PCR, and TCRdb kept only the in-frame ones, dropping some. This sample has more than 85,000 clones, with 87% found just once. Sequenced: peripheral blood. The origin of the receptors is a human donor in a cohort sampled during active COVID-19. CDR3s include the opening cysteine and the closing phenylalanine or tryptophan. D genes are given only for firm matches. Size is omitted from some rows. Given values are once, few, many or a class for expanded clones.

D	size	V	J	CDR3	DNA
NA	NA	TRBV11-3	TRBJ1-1	CASSSPRRDETFF	TGTGCCAGCAGCTCGCCAAGGAGGGACGAGACTTTCTTT
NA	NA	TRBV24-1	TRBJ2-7	CATSVGTHTYEQYF	TGTGCCACCAGTGTTGGGACACACACCTACGAGCAGTACTTC
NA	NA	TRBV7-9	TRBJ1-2	CASSSGTGRGYGYTF	TGTGCCAGCAGCTCGGGAACAGGGAGGGGCTATGGCTACACCTTC
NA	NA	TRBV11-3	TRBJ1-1	CASSQVSNTEAFF	TGTGCCAGCAGCCAGGTCTCGAACACTGAAGCTTTCTTT
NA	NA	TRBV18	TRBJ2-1	CASSPQNSYNEQFF	TGTGCCAGCTCACCGCAGAATTCCTACAATGAGCAGTTCTTC
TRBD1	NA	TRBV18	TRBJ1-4	CASSAGQNEKLFF	TGTGCCAGCTCAGCGGGACAGAATGAAAAACTGTTTTTT
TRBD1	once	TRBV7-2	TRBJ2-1	CASSRGTANNEQFF	TGTGCCAGCAGCAGAGGGACAGCCAACAATGAGCAGTTCTTC
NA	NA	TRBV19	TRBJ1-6	CASSRGLWFAFSPLHF	TGTGCCAGTAGTAGGGGACTTTGGTTTGCGTTTTCACCCCTCCACTTT
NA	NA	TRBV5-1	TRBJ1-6	CASSLGSGSSPLHF	TGCGCCAGCAGCTTGGGGTCCGGGAGTTCACCCCTCCACTTT
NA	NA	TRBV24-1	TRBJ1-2	CATSDPTTTNYGYTF	TGTGCCACCAGTGATCCCACGACAACCAACTATGGCTACACCTTC
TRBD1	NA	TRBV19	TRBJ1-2	CASRTGTGTFNYGYTF	TGTGCCAGTAGAACCGGGACAGGGACTTTCAACTATGGCTACACCTTC
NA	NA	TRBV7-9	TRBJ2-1	CASSLAPGLGISYNEQFF	TGTGCCAGCAGCTTAGCTCCAGGGTTGGGGATCTCCTACAATGAGCAGTTCTTC
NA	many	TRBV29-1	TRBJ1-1	CSVGHTPNTEAFF	TGCAGCGTTGGGCACACACCAAACACTGAAGCTTTCTTT
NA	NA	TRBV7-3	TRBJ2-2	CASSLARGELFF	TGTGCCAGCAGCTTAGCGAGGGGGGAGCTGTTTTTT
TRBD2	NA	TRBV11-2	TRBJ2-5	CASSSQSGGAETQYF	TGTGCCAGCAGCTCGCAGAGCGGGGGGGCAGAGACCCAGTACTTC
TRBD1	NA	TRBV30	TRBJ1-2	CASSDRGPYGYTF	TGTGCCTCCTCGGACAGGGGACCCTATGGCTACACCTTC
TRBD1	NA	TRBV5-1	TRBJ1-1	CASSLTGQGPNTEAFF	TGCGCCAGCAGCTTGACGGGACAGGGGCCGAACACTGAAGCTTTCTTT
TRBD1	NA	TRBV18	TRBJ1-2	CASSPLGQGVDGYTF	TGTGCCAGCTCACCCCTGGGACAGGGGGTCGATGGCTACACCTTC
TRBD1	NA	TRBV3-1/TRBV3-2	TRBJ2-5	CASSPQTGRETQYF	TGTGCCAGCAGCCCGCAGACAGGGAGAGAGACCCAGTACTTC
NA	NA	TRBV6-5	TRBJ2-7	CASPGDNYEQYF	TGTGCCAGCCCTGGGGACAACTACGAGCAGTACTTC
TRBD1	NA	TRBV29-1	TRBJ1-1	CSVSPTGAAEAFF	TGCAGCGTTTCCCCGACAGGGGCGGCTGAAGCTTTCTTT
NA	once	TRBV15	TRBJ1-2	CATRDAREANYGYTF	TGTGCCACCAGAGATGCGAGGGAAGCTAACTATGGCTACACCTTC
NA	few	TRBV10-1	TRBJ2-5	CASSRDTSQETQYF	TGCGCCAGCAGTCGGGACACTTCCCAAGAGACCCAGTACTTC
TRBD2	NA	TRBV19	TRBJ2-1	CASSMATSGDSYNEQFF	TGTGCCAGTAGTATGGCGACTAGCGGGGACTCCTACAATGAGCAGTTCTTC
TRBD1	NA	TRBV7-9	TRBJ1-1	CASSSLDRDQTRREAFF	TGTGCCAGCAGTTCACTAGACAGGGACCAAACTCGACGTGAAGCTTTCTTT
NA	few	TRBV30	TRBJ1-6	CAWGGGKALHF	TGTGCCTGGGGAGGAGGCAAGGCCCTCCACTTT
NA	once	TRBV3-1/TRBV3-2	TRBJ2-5	CASSPGRWGGSRETQYF	TGTGCCAGCAGCCCCGGCCGGTGGGGGGGCTCCCGAGAGACCCAGTACTTC
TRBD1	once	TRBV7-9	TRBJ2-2	CASSSGQGRTTGELFF	TGTGCCAGCAGCTCAGGACAGGGTAGGACCACCGGGGAGCTGTTTTTT
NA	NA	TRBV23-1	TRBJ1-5	CVVRRSNQPQHF	TGCGTCGTCCGGCGGTCCAATCAGCCCCAGCATTTT
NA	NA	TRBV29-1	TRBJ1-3	CSVYSGSETGNTIYF	TGCAGCGTTTATTCAGGGTCTGAAACTGGAAACACCATATATTTT
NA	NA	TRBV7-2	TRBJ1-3	CASSLARDTIYF	TGTGCCAGCAGCCTGGCCCGGGACACCATATATTTT
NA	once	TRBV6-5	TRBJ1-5	CASSFTHNSNQPQHF	TGTGCCAGCAGTTTTACTCATAATAGCAATCAGCCCCAGCATTTT
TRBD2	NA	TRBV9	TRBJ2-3	CASSLAGVYTDTQYF	TGTGCCAGCAGTTTAGCGGGGGTATACACAGATACGCAGTATTTT
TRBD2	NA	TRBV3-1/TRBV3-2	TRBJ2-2	CASSLLLAGSNTGELFF	TGTGCCAGCAGCCTGCTACTAGCGGGGTCGAACACCGGGGAGCTGTTTTTT
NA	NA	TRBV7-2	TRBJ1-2	CASSLSSINRRGYTF	TGTGCCAGCAGCTTATCCTCCATAAACAGGCGCGGCTACACCTTC
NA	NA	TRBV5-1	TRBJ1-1	CASSPDVGAMNTEAFF	TGCGCCAGCAGCCCGGATGTGGGGGCTATGAACACTGAAGCTTTCTTT
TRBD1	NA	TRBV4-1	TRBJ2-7	CASSRETGGFSYEQYF	TGCGCCAGCAGCCGAGAGACAGGGGGCTTCTCCTACGAGCAGTACTTC
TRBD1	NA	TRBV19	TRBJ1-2	CASSSPGTGNYGYTF	TGTGCCAGTAGTAGTCCCGGGACAGGGAACTATGGCTACACCTTC
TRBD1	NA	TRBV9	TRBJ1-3	CASSSTTGGRGTIYF	TGTGCCAGCAGCTCCACCACAGGGGGAAGGGGCACCATATATTTT
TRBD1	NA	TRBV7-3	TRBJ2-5	CASSLSTGVQETQYF	TGTGCCAGCAGCTTAAGCACAGGGGTCCAAGAGACCCAGTACTTC
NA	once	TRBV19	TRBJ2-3	CASSRRRDRITDTQYF	TGTGCCAGTAGCCGTAGGAGGGACAGAATCACAGATACGCAGTATTTT
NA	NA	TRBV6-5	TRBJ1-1	CASSSKGGGGAEAFF	TGTGCCAGCAGCAGCAAGGGAGGGGGTGGCGCTGAAGCTTTCTTT
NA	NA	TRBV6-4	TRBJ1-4	CASSDGRGRPMEKLFF	TGTGCCAGCAGTGACGGCAGGGGCCGGCCGATGGAAAAACTGTTTTTT
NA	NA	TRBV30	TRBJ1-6	CAWKNPTSSYNSPLHF	TGTGCCTGGAAAAACCCTACTAGCTCCTATAATTCACCCCTCCACTTT
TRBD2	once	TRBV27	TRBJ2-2	CASSLSLLRTSGGYYTGELFF	TGTGCCAGCAGTTTATCCCTACTACGGACTAGCGGGGGGTACTACACCGGGGAGCTGTTTTTT